Listed below are T cell receptor beta chains from one sample, sequenced in a study of shared clonotypes between healthy human individuals. Some clones are missing from TCRdb's copy, which holds only in-frame ones; the method was immunoSEQ multiplex PCR. The top ten clones hold approximately 1.6% of a sample with a few million clones, approximately 92% of them seen once. Sequencing input: naive CD8+ T cells from PBMCs. The receptors here all came from a man between 18 and 35 years old in good health. Some clones in this sample may be carry-over from other donors' samples. Both conserved end residues are part of each CDR3. The D gene is left open where the match is weak. The size entry is marked missing in some rows and otherwise reads once, few, many or a size class.

d_call | j_call | v_call | clone_size | cdr3_nt | cdr3_aa
- | TRBJ2-7 | TRBV4-1 | - | TGCGCCAGCAGCGAGAGGGCCGGGTTCGAGCAGTACTTC | CASSERAGFEQYF
- | TRBJ1-2 | TRBV5-1 | - | TGCGCCAGCAGCCCGATGACAGTTCGGGCCGACTATGGCTACACCTTC | CASSPMTVRADYGYTF
- | TRBJ1-1 | TRBV6-1 | - | TGTGCCAGCTTTTTAGGGACTGAAGCTTTCTTT | CASFLGTEAFF
- | TRBJ2-3 | TRBV2 | - | TGTGCCAGCAGTCCTCTCCCAGATACGCAGTATTTT | CASSPLPDTQYF
- | TRBJ2-7 | TRBV27 | - | TGTGCCAGCAGTCCCGGGGGACAAGGCTACGAGCAGTACTTC | CASSPGGQGYEQYF
- | TRBJ1-2 | TRBV4-1 | - | TGCGCCAGCAGCCAGAGTGAGAGGGTTAATGGTAACTATGGCTACACCTTC | CASSQSERVNGNYGYTF
TRBD2 | TRBJ2-1 | TRBV7-9 | - | TGTGCCAGCAGCGCCAAACTAGCGGGAGCCTACAATGAGCAGTTCTTC | CASSAKLAGAYNEQFF
- | TRBJ2-7 | TRBV5-1 | - | TGCGCCAGCAGTCCAGTTTGGGGCGCTACTTCCTACGAGCAGTACTTC | CASSPVWGATSYEQYF
- | TRBJ1-1 | TRBV9 | few | TGTGCCAGCAGCGTAGATGGGAGGACTGAAGCTTTCTTT | CASSVDGRTEAFF
- | TRBJ2-5 | TRBV28 | - | TGTGCCAGCAGTTTATGGGGACGGCTCCAAGAGACCCAGTACTTC | CASSLWGRLQETQYF
- | TRBJ2-7 | TRBV29-1 | - | TGCAGCGTTGAAGTCAGGGCGTACGAGCAGTACTTC | CSVEVRAYEQYF
TRBD2 | TRBJ2-3 | TRBV11-2 | - | TGTGCCAGCAGCTTTCAAGCGGGGGGCACAGATACGCAGTATTTT | CASSFQAGGTDTQYF
- | TRBJ1-4 | TRBV9 | - | TGTGCCAGCAGCGCTAGAGGACAGCGGGAGAAACTGTTTTTT | CASSARGQREKLFF